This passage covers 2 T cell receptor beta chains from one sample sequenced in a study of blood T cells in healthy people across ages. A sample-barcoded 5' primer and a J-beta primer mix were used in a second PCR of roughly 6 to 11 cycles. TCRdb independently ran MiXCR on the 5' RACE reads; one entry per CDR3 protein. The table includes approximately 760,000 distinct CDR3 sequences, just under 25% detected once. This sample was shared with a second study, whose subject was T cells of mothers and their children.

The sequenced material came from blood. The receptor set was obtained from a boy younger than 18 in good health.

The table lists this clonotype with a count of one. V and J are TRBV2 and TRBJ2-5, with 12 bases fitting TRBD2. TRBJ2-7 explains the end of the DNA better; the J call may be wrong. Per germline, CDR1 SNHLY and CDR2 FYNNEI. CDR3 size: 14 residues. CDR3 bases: TGTGCCAGCAGGGAGGGACTAGCGGGCTCCGAGCAGTACTTC. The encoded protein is CASREGLAGSEQYF.

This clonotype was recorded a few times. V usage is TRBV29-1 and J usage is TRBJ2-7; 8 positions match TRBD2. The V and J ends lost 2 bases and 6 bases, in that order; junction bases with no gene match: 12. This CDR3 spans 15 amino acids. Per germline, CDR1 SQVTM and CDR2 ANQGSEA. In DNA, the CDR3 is TGCAGCGTTGAAACTAGCGGCCAGGGACGGGCCGAGCAGTACTTC. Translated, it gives CSVETSGQGRAEQYF.